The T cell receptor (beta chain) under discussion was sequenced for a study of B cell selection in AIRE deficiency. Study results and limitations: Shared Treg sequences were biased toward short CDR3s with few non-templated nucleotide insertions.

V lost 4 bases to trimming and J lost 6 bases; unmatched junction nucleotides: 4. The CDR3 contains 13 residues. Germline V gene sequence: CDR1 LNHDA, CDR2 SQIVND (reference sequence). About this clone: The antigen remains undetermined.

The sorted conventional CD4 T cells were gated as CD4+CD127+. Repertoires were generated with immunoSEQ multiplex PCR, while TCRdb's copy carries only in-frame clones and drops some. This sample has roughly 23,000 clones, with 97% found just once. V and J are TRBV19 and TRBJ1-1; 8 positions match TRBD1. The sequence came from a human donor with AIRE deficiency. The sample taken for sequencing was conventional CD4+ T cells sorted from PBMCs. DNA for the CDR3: TGTGCCAGTAGTACAGGGGGCAGGGCTGAAGCTTTCTTT. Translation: CASSTGGRAEAFF.